This T cell receptor (beta chain) is from a study of cytomegalovirus exposure and HLA in healthy donors. Germline CDR1 reads DFQATT; CDR2 reads SNEGSKA (reference sequence). The CDR3 has 11 amino acids. Trimming stripped 7 bases from V and 5 bases from J, with 11 bases between. PCR employed 60 Vbeta and 13 Jbeta primers. In the study's own analysis: Among the unique TCR beta chains that a later analysis counted, about 81 million in all, approximately 12 million were shared. Libraries were prepared by immunoSEQ multiplex PCR; TCRdb keeps only in-frame clonotypes and omits some of them. That table furnishes V, J and clone size, whereas the DNA furnished D and trimming. Its table records 130,000 to 150,000 clones. In the case of this clone: Antigen unknown.

General study points: According to the study, 180 or so TCR beta chains were cytomegalovirus-associated.

Donors in the study were healthy people who gave bone marrow. The sequence was collected from a male donor in good health and CMV-seronegative. Material: PBMCs. The V call is TRBV20-1, the J call TRBJ1-1, with D possibly being TRBD1 (5 bases). The CDR3 region is CSGAKGTEAFF. DNA for the CDR3: TGCAGTGGCGCGAAGGGGACTGAAGCTTTCTTT.